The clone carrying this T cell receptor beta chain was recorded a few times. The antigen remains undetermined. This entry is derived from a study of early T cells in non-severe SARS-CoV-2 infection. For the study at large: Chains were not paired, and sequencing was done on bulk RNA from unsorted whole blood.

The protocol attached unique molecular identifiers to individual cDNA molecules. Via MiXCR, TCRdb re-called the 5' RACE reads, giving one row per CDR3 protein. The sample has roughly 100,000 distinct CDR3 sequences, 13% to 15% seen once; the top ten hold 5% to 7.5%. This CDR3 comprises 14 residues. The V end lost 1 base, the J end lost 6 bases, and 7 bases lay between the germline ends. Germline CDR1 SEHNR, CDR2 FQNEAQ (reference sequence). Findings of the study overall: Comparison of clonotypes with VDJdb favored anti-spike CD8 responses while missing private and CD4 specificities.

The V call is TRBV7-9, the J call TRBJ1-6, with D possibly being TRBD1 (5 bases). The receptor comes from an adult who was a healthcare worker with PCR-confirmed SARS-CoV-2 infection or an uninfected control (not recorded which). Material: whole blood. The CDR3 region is CASSLEQVNSPLHF. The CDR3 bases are TGTGCCAGCAGCTTAGAACAGGTTAATTCACCCCTCCACTTT.